These 9 T cell receptor beta chains share one sample of origin, sequenced in a study of T and B cells in COVID-19 patients. Blood genomic DNA input for TRB amplification was about 240-550 ng. BIOMED2 TRB-A/B primer pools were used in multiplex TRB PCR. Using its own MiXCR run on the multiplex PCR reads, TCRdb lists one record per CDR3 protein. The sample yields roughly 7,800 distinct CDR3 sequences, 26% seen once. The sequenced sample consisted of blood. The receptors originated from a human donor with active COVID-19.

Relative to its sample, this clonotype is medium-sized. The chain employs TRBV19 and TRBJ1-2; D perhaps matches TRBD1 (5 bases). Germline V gene lookup returns CDR1 LNHDA and CDR2 SQIVND (reference sequence). V lost 8 bases and J 1 base, leaving 14 bases between the germline ends. The CDR3 runs 14 residues. The CDR3 bases are TGTGCCAGTGCTACGACAGCGGATAACTATGGCTACACCTTC. Translated, it gives CASATTADNYGYTF.

The chain couples TRBV7-4 to TRBJ1-2, with 8 positions matching TRBD1. Germline V CDR1 and CDR2: SGHVT, SQSDAQ. The CDR3 is 15 amino acids. Trimming cost V 3 bases and J 8 bases; bases outside gene matches: 11. The CDR3 sequence: CASSLKQGDISGYTF. The CDR3 nucleotides are TGTGCCAGCAGCTTGAAACAGGGGGACATTTCGGGCTACACCTTC.

This clonotype is judged medium-sized. V gene TRBV6-5 combines with J gene TRBJ1-5; maybe TRBD1 (6 bases). V was pared by 7 bases and J by 6 bases, with 19 bases between. Germline lookup yields CDR1 MNHEY and CDR2 SVGAGI. The CDR3 sequence is 15 residues long. CDR3 DNA: TGTGCCAGCAACCCGGGGGTAGGGGGTGGTCAGCCCCAGCATTTT. Protein sequence: CASNPGVGGGQPQHF.

This clonotype has just one count. V gene TRBV5-1 combines with J gene TRBJ2-3, with 7 bases aligning to TRBD1. CDR3 size: 15 residues. From germline, CDR1 is SGHRS and CDR2 YFSETQ. The ends lost 4 bases at V and 4 bases at J; junction bases unmatched: 9. The CDR3 bases are TGCGCCAGCAGCCTAAGGGGGCTAGGGTCAGATACGCAGTATTTT. This encodes CASSLRGLGSDTQYF.

Within the sample, this clonotype is medium-sized. The rearrangement links TRBV30 to TRBJ2-2; 12 bases match TRBD2. This CDR3 is 17 amino acids long. The germline V gene encodes CDR1 GTSNPN and CDR2 SVGIG (reference sequence). Unmatched junction bases numbered 14, after V lost 5 bases and J lost 7 bases. This CDR3 reads CAWGRGLAGGPGGELFF. CDR3 in DNA: TGTGCCTGGGGCCGCGGGCTAGCGGGAGGGCCAGGCGGGGAGCTGTTTTTT.

The CDR3 nucleotides read TGTGCCAGCAGCCAAGATAAAGGGGGGTGGGAAGAGACCCAGTACTTC. Protein product: CASSQDKGGWEETQYF. The V gene is TRBV4-2, the J gene TRBJ2-5; D possibly matches TRBD1 or TRBD2 (6 bases each). Trimming removed 0 bases at V and 3 bases at J, with 14 bases between. Germline V CDR1 and CDR2: LGHNA, YNFKEQ. The length of the CDR3 is 16 residues.

This clonotype is medium-sized by share. The CDR3 sequence: CASSLRRYQETQYF. CDR3 DNA sequence: TGTGCCAGCAGTTTACGACGGTACCAAGAGACCCAGTACTTC. The chain employs TRBV12-3 or TRBV12-4 and TRBJ2-5; D is uncertain. This CDR3 is 14 amino acids long. The V and J ends lost 2 bases and 0 bases respectively, with 7 bases between them.

This clonotype is labeled medium-sized. The chain has TRBV19 and TRBJ2-7; 8 bases are a match to TRBD2. This CDR3 spans 14 amino acids. CDR1 is LNHDA, CDR2 SQIVND, per germline (reference sequence). Trimming removed 8 bases from V and 5 bases from J; junction bases left unmatched: 11. The CDR3 DNA sequence: TGTGCCAGTCGCCTAGCGGGTGGCGACCACGAGCAGTACTTC. Protein sequence: CASRLAGGDHEQYF.

The rearrangement joins TRBV20-1 to TRBJ2-3; tentatively, D is TRBD2 (6 bases). From germline, CDR1 is DFQATT and CDR2 SNEGSKA (reference sequence). V was trimmed by 6 bases and J by 6 bases, leaving 28 bases between them. CDR3 length: 17 amino acids. The CDR3 here is CSAPLLVISGERDTQYF. The CDR3 nucleotides are TGCAGTGCGCCCTTACTGGTTATTTCGGGGGAAAGGGATACGCAGTATTTT.